A selection of T cell receptor beta chains follows, all from one sample in a study of T-cell memory formation after mild COVID-19. TCRdb used MiXCR to reprocess the 5' RACE reads, holding one entry per CDR3 protein. Among hundreds of thousands of distinct CDR3 sequences listed, roughly 15% were seen once. Input material: PBMCs or a T cell subset sorted from them (not recorded which). Every receptor here comes from a man in his late teens or twenties who had mild COVID-19 (a few samples of this study predate the infection). Cell type and time point are not known. The CDR3 runs from the conserved cysteine through the conserved F or W. D genes are given only for firm matches. The size entry is marked missing in some rows and otherwise reads once, few, many or a size class.

d_call: -; j_call: TRBJ1-2; v_call: TRBV11-2; clone_size: few; cdr3_aa: CASSDLILGGYTF; cdr3_nt: TGTGCCAGCAGCGATCTTATTCTAGGCGGCTACACCTTC
d_call: TRBD2; j_call: TRBJ2-7; v_call: TRBV10-3; clone_size: few; cdr3_aa: CAIGGGEQYF; cdr3_nt: TGTGCCATCGGGGGGGGCGAGCAGTACTTC
d_call: -; j_call: TRBJ2-7; v_call: TRBV25-1; clone_size: many; cdr3_aa: CASSESDWRYEQYF; cdr3_nt: TGTGCCAGCAGTGAATCGGATTGGCGTTACGAGCAGTACTTC
d_call: -; j_call: TRBJ2-7; v_call: TRBV5-5; clone_size: few; cdr3_aa: CASRNFYEQYF; cdr3_nt: TGTGCCAGCAGGAACTTCTACGAGCAGTACTTC
d_call: -; j_call: TRBJ2-1; v_call: TRBV5-1; clone_size: few; cdr3_aa: CASSLVDMRNEQFF; cdr3_nt: TGCGCCAGCAGCTTGGTGGATATGCGGAATGAGCAGTTCTTC
d_call: TRBD2; j_call: TRBJ2-2; v_call: TRBV5-1; clone_size: -; cdr3_aa: CASSLAGGNGELFF; cdr3_nt: TGCGCCAGCAGCTTGGCCGGGGGGAACGGGGAGCTGTTTTTT
d_call: -; j_call: TRBJ2-5; v_call: TRBV15; clone_size: -; cdr3_aa: CATSNLLGGLRETQYF; cdr3_nt: TGTGCCACCAGCAACCTTCTCGGGGGGCTCCGAGAGACCCAGTACTTC
d_call: TRBD1; j_call: TRBJ1-1; v_call: TRBV27; clone_size: -; cdr3_aa: CASSAPEGASTEAFF; cdr3_nt: TGTGCCAGCAGTGCCCCGGAGGGGGCTAGCACTGAAGCTTTCTTT
d_call: TRBD1; j_call: TRBJ2-5; v_call: TRBV4-3; clone_size: few; cdr3_aa: CASSQTRTGPGETQYF; cdr3_nt: TGCGCCAGCAGCCAAACACGGACAGGGCCGGGAGAGACCCAGTACTTC
d_call: TRBD2; j_call: TRBJ2-7; v_call: TRBV5-1; clone_size: -; cdr3_aa: CASSLGGGDYEQYF; cdr3_nt: TGCGCCAGCAGCTTGGGCGGGGGAGACTACGAGCAGTACTTC
d_call: -; j_call: TRBJ2-1; v_call: TRBV7-2; clone_size: -; cdr3_aa: CASKPGARGEQFF; cdr3_nt: TGTGCCAGCAAACCGGGGGCAAGAGGCGAGCAGTTCTTC
d_call: TRBD2; j_call: TRBJ2-2; v_call: TRBV5-1; clone_size: many; cdr3_aa: CASSPSGTNTGELFF; cdr3_nt: TGCGCCAGCAGCCCGAGCGGGACGAACACCGGGGAGCTGTTTTTT
d_call: -; j_call: TRBJ1-6; v_call: TRBV7-2; clone_size: -; cdr3_aa: CASSPDSNSPLHF; cdr3_nt: TGTGCCAGCAGCCCGGACAGTAATTCACCCCTCCACTTT
d_call: TRBD1; j_call: TRBJ1-4; v_call: TRBV4-2; clone_size: few; cdr3_aa: CASSPGQVAEKLFF; cdr3_nt: TGTGCCAGCAGCCCGGGACAGGTCGCTGAAAAACTGTTTTTT
d_call: -; j_call: TRBJ2-2; v_call: TRBV29-1; clone_size: -; cdr3_aa: CSVEGKKNTGELFF; cdr3_nt: TGCAGCGTTGAGGGGAAAAAGAACACCGGGGAGCTGTTTTTT
d_call: TRBD2; j_call: TRBJ2-3; v_call: TRBV24-1; clone_size: -; cdr3_aa: CATSDGGDGANPTDTQYF; cdr3_nt: TGTGCCACCAGTGATGGGGGGGACGGAGCCAACCCCACAGATACGCAGTATTTT
d_call: -; j_call: TRBJ1-1; v_call: TRBV5-1; clone_size: -; cdr3_aa: CASSLGAHRNTEAFF; cdr3_nt: TGCGCCAGCAGCTTGGGGGCACACAGGAACACTGAAGCTTTCTTT
d_call: TRBD2; j_call: TRBJ2-2; v_call: TRBV2; clone_size: -; cdr3_aa: CASSEGLAGGELFF; cdr3_nt: TGTGCCAGCAGTGAAGGCCTAGCGGGGGGGGAGCTGTTTTTT
d_call: TRBD2; j_call: TRBJ2-3; v_call: TRBV11-2; clone_size: few; cdr3_aa: CASSLGLADDTDTQYF; cdr3_nt: TGTGCCAGCAGCTTAGGCCTAGCGGATGACACAGATACGCAGTATTTT
d_call: TRBD1; j_call: TRBJ1-1; v_call: TRBV27; clone_size: few; cdr3_aa: CASSTLQGLNTEAFF; cdr3_nt: TGTGCCAGCAGTACTCTACAGGGGCTGAACACTGAAGCTTTCTTT
d_call: TRBD1; j_call: TRBJ1-3; v_call: TRBV18; clone_size: -; cdr3_aa: CASSRDRDGNTIYF; cdr3_nt: TGTGCCAGCTCACGGGACAGGGACGGAAACACCATATATTTT
d_call: -; j_call: TRBJ2-7; v_call: TRBV6-2/TRBV6-3; clone_size: few; cdr3_aa: CASSLSGRRSSYEQYF; cdr3_nt: TGTGCCAGCAGCCTCAGCGGACGCAGGAGCTCCTACGAGCAGTACTTC
d_call: TRBD1; j_call: TRBJ1-3; v_call: TRBV7-6; clone_size: few; cdr3_aa: CASSLAQGAAGGNTIYF; cdr3_nt: TGTGCCAGCAGCTTAGCCCAGGGGGCCGCCGGCGGAAACACCATATATTTT
d_call: TRBD1; j_call: TRBJ2-7; v_call: TRBV20-1; clone_size: -; cdr3_aa: CSAQGGDRGSYEQYF; cdr3_nt: TGCAGTGCCCAGGGTGGGGACAGGGGGTCCTACGAGCAGTACTTC
d_call: -; j_call: TRBJ1-4; v_call: TRBV5-5; clone_size: few; cdr3_aa: CASSLSRGGSNEKLFF; cdr3_nt: TGTGCCAGCAGCTTGTCCAGGGGAGGCAGTAATGAAAAACTGTTTTTT
d_call: -; j_call: TRBJ2-3; v_call: TRBV12-3/TRBV12-4; clone_size: -; cdr3_aa: CASSFRADTQYF; cdr3_nt: TGTGCCAGCAGTTTCAGGGCAGATACGCAGTATTTT
d_call: -; j_call: TRBJ2-5; v_call: TRBV10-3; clone_size: -; cdr3_aa: CAIGVGMETQYF; cdr3_nt: TGTGCCATCGGCGTGGGTATGGAGACCCAGTACTTC
d_call: -; j_call: TRBJ2-2; v_call: TRBV5-1; clone_size: -; cdr3_aa: CASSWSGTSSTGELFF; cdr3_nt: TGCGCCAGCAGCTGGTCAGGGACGTCTTCTACCGGGGAGCTGTTTTTT
d_call: -; j_call: TRBJ1-2; v_call: TRBV7-2; clone_size: many; cdr3_aa: CASSLAGGGSGYTF; cdr3_nt: TGTGCCAGCAGCTTAGCCGGCGGGGGGAGTGGCTACACCTTC
d_call: TRBD2; j_call: TRBJ2-5; v_call: TRBV5-1; clone_size: many; cdr3_aa: CASSRGNSGGMETQYF; cdr3_nt: TGCGCCAGCAGTCGCGGTAACTCGGGGGGAATGGAGACCCAGTACTTC
d_call: -; j_call: TRBJ2-1; v_call: TRBV12-3/TRBV12-4; clone_size: -; cdr3_aa: CASSFRVDEQFF; cdr3_nt: TGTGCCAGCAGTTTCAGGGTAGATGAGCAGTTCTTC
d_call: TRBD1; j_call: TRBJ1-4; v_call: TRBV20-1; clone_size: few; cdr3_aa: CSAMGQLNEKLFF; cdr3_nt: TGCAGTGCTATGGGACAGCTTAATGAAAAACTGTTTTTT
d_call: -; j_call: TRBJ1-1; v_call: TRBV6-5; clone_size: -; cdr3_aa: CASSPTGKNTEAFF; cdr3_nt: TGTGCCAGCAGTCCGACAGGCAAGAACACTGAAGCTTTCTTT
d_call: -; j_call: TRBJ2-7; v_call: TRBV30; clone_size: -; cdr3_aa: CAWSPPGTQHEQYF; cdr3_nt: TGTGCCTGGAGTCCGCCGGGGACGCAGCACGAGCAGTACTTC
d_call: -; j_call: TRBJ1-1; v_call: TRBV10-3; clone_size: -; cdr3_aa: CAIGGNRDMGEAFF; cdr3_nt: TGTGCCATCGGGGGGAACCGGGACATGGGAGAAGCTTTCTTT
d_call: -; j_call: TRBJ2-5; v_call: TRBV6-2/TRBV6-3; clone_size: -; cdr3_aa: CASSYVGPETKYF; cdr3_nt: TGTGCCAGCAGTTACGTGGGTCCGGAGACCAAGTACTTC
d_call: -; j_call: TRBJ2-3; v_call: TRBV24-1; clone_size: -; cdr3_aa: CATSDLTAHQRDTQYF; cdr3_nt: TGTGCCACCAGTGATTTAACTGCCCACCAGCGGGATACGCAGTATTTT
d_call: -; j_call: TRBJ1-1; v_call: TRBV6-2/TRBV6-3; clone_size: -; cdr3_aa: CASSFLRSTEAFF; cdr3_nt: TGTGCCAGCAGTTTTCTTCGTAGCACTGAAGCTTTCTTT
d_call: TRBD2; j_call: TRBJ2-2; v_call: TRBV2; clone_size: many; cdr3_aa: CASSDLGLAGGPTGELFF; cdr3_nt: TGTGCCAGCAGTGACCTCGGACTAGCGGGGGGGCCCACCGGGGAGCTGTTTTTT
d_call: -; j_call: TRBJ2-7; v_call: TRBV5-1; clone_size: few; cdr3_aa: CASSLVPGWGTEQYF; cdr3_nt: TGCGCCAGCAGCTTGGTACCGGGGTGGGGAACCGAGCAGTACTTC
d_call: TRBD1; j_call: TRBJ2-1; v_call: TRBV18; clone_size: few; cdr3_aa: CASSSSDRGSNEQFF; cdr3_nt: TGTGCCAGCTCCTCCTCGGACAGGGGATCTAATGAGCAGTTCTTC
d_call: -; j_call: TRBJ2-2; v_call: TRBV30; clone_size: few; cdr3_aa: CAWRRDRWNTGELFF; cdr3_nt: TGTGCCTGGCGCCGTGACAGGTGGAACACCGGGGAGCTGTTTTTT
d_call: -; j_call: TRBJ1-5; v_call: TRBV28; clone_size: few; cdr3_aa: CDSSFRRGAEQPQHF; cdr3_nt: TGTGACAGCAGTTTCCGCAGGGGCGCAGAACAGCCCCAGCATTTT
d_call: TRBD1; j_call: TRBJ2-5; v_call: TRBV4-3; clone_size: few; cdr3_aa: CASSQEAGGQETQYF; cdr3_nt: TGCGCCAGCAGCCAAGAGGCAGGGGGCCAGGAGACCCAGTACTTC
d_call: -; j_call: TRBJ2-7; v_call: TRBV10-3; clone_size: few; cdr3_aa: CATRLSQGNYEQYF; cdr3_nt: TGTGCCACCCGCCTGTCACAGGGTAACTACGAGCAGTACTTC
d_call: TRBD1; j_call: TRBJ1-6; v_call: TRBV2; clone_size: many; cdr3_aa: CASSARGPYNSPLHF; cdr3_nt: TGTGCCAGCAGTGCCAGGGGGCCGTATAATTCACCCCTCCACTTT
d_call: -; j_call: TRBJ1-1; v_call: TRBV25-1; clone_size: -; cdr3_aa: CASKNGTINTEAFF; cdr3_nt: TGTGCCAGCAAGAACGGGACGATTAACACTGAAGCTTTCTTT
d_call: TRBD2; j_call: TRBJ2-1; v_call: TRBV25-1; clone_size: -; cdr3_aa: CASSESGLGRYEQFF; cdr3_nt: TGTGCCAGCAGTGAATCGGGACTAGGGCGCTATGAGCAGTTCTTC
d_call: -; j_call: TRBJ2-3; v_call: TRBV24-1; clone_size: few; cdr3_aa: CATSGRGADTQYF; cdr3_nt: TGTGCCACCAGTGGCAGGGGTGCAGATACGCAGTATTTT
d_call: -; j_call: TRBJ2-1; v_call: TRBV7-2; clone_size: -; cdr3_aa: CASSLTGTKSYNEQFF; cdr3_nt: TGTGCCAGCAGCTTAACCGGGACAAAATCCTACAATGAGCAGTTCTTC
d_call: -; j_call: TRBJ1-6; v_call: TRBV7-6; clone_size: -; cdr3_aa: CASSSQGPLNSPLHF; cdr3_nt: TGTGCCAGCAGCTCTCAGGGGCCTTTGAATTCACCCCTCCACTTT
d_call: -; j_call: TRBJ2-1; v_call: TRBV5-1; clone_size: -; cdr3_aa: CASSSAGNEQFF; cdr3_nt: TGCGCCAGCAGTTCTGCGGGCAATGAGCAGTTCTTC
d_call: TRBD1; j_call: TRBJ2-2; v_call: TRBV28; clone_size: few; cdr3_aa: CASNPPGGTGELFF; cdr3_nt: TGTGCCAGCAATCCCCCAGGGGGCACCGGGGAGCTGTTTTTT